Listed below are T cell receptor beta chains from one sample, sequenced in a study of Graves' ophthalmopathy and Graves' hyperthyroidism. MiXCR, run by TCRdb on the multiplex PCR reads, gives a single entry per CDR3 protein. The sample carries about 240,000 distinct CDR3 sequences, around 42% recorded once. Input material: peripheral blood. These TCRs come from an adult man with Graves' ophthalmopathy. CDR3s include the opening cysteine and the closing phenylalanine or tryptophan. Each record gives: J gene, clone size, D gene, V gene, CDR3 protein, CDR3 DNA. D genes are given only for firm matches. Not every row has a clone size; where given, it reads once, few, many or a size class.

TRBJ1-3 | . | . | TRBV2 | CASSEGSIAGNTIYF | TGTGCCAGCAGTGAAGGGAGTATCGCTGGAAACACCATATATTTT
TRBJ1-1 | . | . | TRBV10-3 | CAIRAGTMNTEAFF | TGTGCCATCAGAGCAGGGACAATGAACACTGAAGCTTTCTTT
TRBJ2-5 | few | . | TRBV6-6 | CASSRGEETQYF | TGTGCCAGCAGTAGGGGAGAAGAGACCCAGTACTTC
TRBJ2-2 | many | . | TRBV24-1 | CATSGIVPNTGELFF | TGTGCCACCAGTGGTATAGTCCCGAACACCGGGGAGCTGTTTTTT
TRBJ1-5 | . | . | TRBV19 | CASSILGSGNQPQHF | TGTGCCAGTAGCATTTTGGGGTCAGGGAATCAGCCCCAGCATTTT
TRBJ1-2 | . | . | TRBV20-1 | CSARAEGGGYTF | TGCAGTGCTAGGGCAGAGGGGGGGGGCTACACCTTC
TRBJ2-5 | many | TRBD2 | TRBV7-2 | CASSHEAGGYETQYF | TGTGCCAGCAGCCATGAAGCGGGGGGGTACGAGACCCAGTACTTC
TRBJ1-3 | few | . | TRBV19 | CASSTLKSAGNTIYF | TGTGCCAGTAGTACCTTGAAGAGCGCAGGAAACACCATATATTTT
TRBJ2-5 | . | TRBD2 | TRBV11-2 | CASSPGLARQETQYF | TGTGCCAGCAGCCCAGGACTAGCGCGCCAAGAGACCCAGTACTTC
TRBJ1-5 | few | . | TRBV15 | CATSRDPRVIDNQPQHF | TGTGCCACCAGCAGAGACCCCAGGGTCATAGACAATCAGCCCCAGCATTTT
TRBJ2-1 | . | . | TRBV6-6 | CASRPTWSSYNEQFF | TGTGCCAGCAGGCCCACTTGGAGCTCCTACAATGAGCAGTTCTTC
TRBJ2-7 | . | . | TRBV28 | CASSSTGARVSDEQYF | TGTGCCAGCAGTTCAACCGGGGCTAGGGTTAGCGACGAGCAGTACTTC
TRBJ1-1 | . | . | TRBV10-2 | CASSGGYTEAFF | TGTGCCAGCAGTGGAGGTTACACTGAAGCTTTCTTT
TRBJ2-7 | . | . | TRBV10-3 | CASRTYRVYEQYF | TGTGCCAGCAGAACCTACAGGGTTTACGAGCAGTACTTC
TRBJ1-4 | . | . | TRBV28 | CASSSPDEKLFF | TGTGCCAGCAGTTCCCCAGATGAAAAACTGTTTTTT
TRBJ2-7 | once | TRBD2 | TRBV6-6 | CTSSLGLAGGYEQYF | TGTACCAGCAGTTTGGGACTAGCGGGGGGCTACGAGCAGTACTTC